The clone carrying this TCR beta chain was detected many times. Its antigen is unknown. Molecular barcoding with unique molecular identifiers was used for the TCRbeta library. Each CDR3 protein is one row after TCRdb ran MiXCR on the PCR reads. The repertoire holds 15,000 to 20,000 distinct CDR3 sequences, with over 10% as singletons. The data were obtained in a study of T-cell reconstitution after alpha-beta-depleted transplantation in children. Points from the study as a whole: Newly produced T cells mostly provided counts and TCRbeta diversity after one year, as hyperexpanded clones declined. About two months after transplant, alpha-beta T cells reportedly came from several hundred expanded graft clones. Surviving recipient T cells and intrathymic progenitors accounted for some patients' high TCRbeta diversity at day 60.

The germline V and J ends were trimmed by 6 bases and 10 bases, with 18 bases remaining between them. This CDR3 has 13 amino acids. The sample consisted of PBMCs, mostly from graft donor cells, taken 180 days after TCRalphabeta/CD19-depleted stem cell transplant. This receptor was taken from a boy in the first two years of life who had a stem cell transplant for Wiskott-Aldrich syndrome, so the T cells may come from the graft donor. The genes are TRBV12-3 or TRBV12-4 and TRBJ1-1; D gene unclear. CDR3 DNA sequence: TGTGCCAGCAGGCCCGTAGGGTTTGAAGGAGCTTTCTTT. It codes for CASRPVGFEGAFF.